This T cell receptor beta chain was retrieved from a study of regulatory T cells in long-lasting Graves disease. V lost 6 bases and J 1 base, leaving 9 bases between the germline ends. The CDR3 has 13 residues. Germline-derived CDR1 and CDR2 are MDHEN and SYDVKM. This clonotype was counted at least ten times. Its cognate antigen is unknown. Time point denoted: persistent/refractory GD, antithyroid drugs over 5 years with positive TRAb. The TCR library used RNA extracted from PBMCs. General study points: Persistent cases favored TRBV28, TRBJ1-2 and TRBJ2-5.

To make TCR beta libraries, researchers used iRepertoire HTBI primers and Arm-PCR of CDR3 regions. TCRdb reprocessed the multiplex PCR reads with MiXCR, giving one entry per CDR3 protein. This table has hundreds of thousands of distinct CDR3 sequences, about 32% appearing once. This TCR derives from a female donor with Graves disease. The material was peripheral blood mononuclear cells (PBMCs), obtained when the disease was refractory, from a patient treated with antithyroid drugs. The chain couples TRBV28 to TRBJ1-2; possible D gene TRBD1, 6 bases. Here the CDR3 reads CASRLRGNYGYTF. The CDR3, as DNA: TGTGCCAGCAGACTCAGGGGTAACTATGGCTACACCTTC.